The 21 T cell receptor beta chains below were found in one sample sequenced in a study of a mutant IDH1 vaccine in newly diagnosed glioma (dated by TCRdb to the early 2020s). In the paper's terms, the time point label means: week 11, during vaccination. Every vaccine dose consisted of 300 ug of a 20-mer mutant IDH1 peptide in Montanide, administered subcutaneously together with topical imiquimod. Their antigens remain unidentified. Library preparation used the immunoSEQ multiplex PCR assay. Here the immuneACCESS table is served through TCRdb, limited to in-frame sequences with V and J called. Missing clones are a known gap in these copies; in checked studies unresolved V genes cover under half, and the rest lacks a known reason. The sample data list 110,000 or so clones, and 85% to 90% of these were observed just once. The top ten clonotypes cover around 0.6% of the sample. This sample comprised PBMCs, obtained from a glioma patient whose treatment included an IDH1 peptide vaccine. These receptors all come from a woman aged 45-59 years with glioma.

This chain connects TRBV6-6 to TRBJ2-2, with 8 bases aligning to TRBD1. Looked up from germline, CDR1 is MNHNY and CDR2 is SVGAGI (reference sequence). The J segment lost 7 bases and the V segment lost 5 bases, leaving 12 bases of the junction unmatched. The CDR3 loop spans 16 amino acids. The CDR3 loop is CASSHRDRILIGELFF. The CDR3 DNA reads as TGTGCCAGCAGTCACAGGGACAGGATTTTAATCGGGGAGCTGTTTTTT.

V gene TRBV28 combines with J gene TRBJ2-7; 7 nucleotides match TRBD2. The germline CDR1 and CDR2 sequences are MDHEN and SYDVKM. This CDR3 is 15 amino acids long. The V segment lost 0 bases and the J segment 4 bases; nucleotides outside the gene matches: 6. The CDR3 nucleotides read TGTGCCAGCAGTTTATGGATGGGGGGAGGGTACGAGCAGTACTTC. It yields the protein CASSLWMGGGYEQYF. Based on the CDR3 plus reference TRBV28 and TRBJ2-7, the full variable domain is DVKVTQSSRYLVKRTGEKVFLECVQDMDHENMFWYRQDPGLGLRLIYFSYDVKMKEKGDIPEGYSVSREKKERFSLILESASTNQTSMYLCASSLWMGGGYEQYFGPGTRLTVT.

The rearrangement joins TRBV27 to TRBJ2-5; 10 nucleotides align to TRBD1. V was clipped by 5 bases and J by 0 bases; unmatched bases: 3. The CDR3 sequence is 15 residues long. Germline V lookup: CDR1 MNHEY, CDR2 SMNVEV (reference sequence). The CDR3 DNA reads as TGTGCCAGCAGTGTGGGACAGGGGTACCAAGAGACCCAGTACTTC. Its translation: CASSVGQGYQETQYF.

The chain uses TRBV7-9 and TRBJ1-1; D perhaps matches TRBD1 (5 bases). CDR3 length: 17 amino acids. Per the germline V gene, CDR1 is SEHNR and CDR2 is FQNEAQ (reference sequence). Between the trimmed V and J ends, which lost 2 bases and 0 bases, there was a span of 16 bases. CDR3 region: CASSLKGWRGMNTEAFF. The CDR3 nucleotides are TGTGCCAGCAGCTTAAAGGGCTGGCGGGGCATGAACACTGAAGCTTTCTTT.

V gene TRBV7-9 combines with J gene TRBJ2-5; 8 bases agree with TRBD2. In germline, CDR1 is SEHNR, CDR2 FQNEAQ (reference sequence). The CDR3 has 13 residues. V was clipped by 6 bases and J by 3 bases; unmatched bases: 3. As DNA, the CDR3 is TGTGCCAGCAGTAGCGGGGTAGAAGAGACCCAGTACTTC. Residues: CASSSGVEETQYF.

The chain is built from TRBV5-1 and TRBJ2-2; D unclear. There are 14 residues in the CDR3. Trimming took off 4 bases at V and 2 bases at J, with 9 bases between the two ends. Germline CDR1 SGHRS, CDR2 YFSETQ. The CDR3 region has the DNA TGCGCCAGCAGCCAGGCAGTAAACACCGGGGAGCTGTTTTTT. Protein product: CASSQAVNTGELFF.

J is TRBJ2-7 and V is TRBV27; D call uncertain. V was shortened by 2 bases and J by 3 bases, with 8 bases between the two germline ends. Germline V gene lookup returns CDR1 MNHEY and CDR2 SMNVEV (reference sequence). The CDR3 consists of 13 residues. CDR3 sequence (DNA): TGTGCCAGCAGTTTAGGCAGAGACTACGAGCAGTACTTC. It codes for CASSLGRDYEQYF.

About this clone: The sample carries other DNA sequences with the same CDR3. The CDR3 protein is CASSVGTQETQYF. The CDR3, as DNA: TGTGCCAGCAGCGTTGGGACACAAGAGACCCAGTACTTC. J is TRBJ2-5 and V is TRBV9; possibly TRBD1 for D (6 bases). The germline V gene encodes CDR1 SGDLS and CDR2 YYNGEE. Trimming took off 2 bases at V and 2 bases at J, with 7 bases between the two ends. The CDR3 is 13 amino acids.

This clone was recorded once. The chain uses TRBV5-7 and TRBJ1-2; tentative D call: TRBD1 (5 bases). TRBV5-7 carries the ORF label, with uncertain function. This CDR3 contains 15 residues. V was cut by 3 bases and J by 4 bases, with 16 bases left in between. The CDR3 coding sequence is TGTGCCAGCAGCTGGGGGGACGGATCATCCTATGGCTACACCTTC. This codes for CASSWGDGSSYGYTF.

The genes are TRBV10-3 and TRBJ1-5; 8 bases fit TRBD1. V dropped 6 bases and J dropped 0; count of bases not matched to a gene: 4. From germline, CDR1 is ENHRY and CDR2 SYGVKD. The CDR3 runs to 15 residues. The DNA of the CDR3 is TGTGCCATCAGAGAACAGGGGGATAGCAATCAGCCCCAGCATTTT. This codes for CAIREQGDSNQPQHF.

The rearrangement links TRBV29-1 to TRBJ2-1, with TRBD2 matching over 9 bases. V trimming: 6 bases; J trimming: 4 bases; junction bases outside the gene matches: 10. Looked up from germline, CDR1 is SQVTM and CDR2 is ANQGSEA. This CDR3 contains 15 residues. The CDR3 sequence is CSVPLAGVTYNEQFF. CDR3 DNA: TGCAGCGTACCTTTAGCGGGAGTGACGTACAATGAGCAGTTCTTC.

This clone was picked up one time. The CDR3 loop is CASSNRAGGNSGANVLTF. In nucleotides, the CDR3 is TGTGCCAGCAGCAACCGAGCGGGAGGCAATTCTGGGGCCAACGTCCTGACTTTC. The chain links TRBV7-9 to TRBJ2-6, with 9 bases aligning to TRBD2. V was clipped by 5 bases and J by 1 base; unmatched bases: 9. Germline V gene lookup returns CDR1 SEHNR and CDR2 FQNEAQ (reference sequence). The length of the CDR3 is 18 residues.

Here the CDR3 DNA reads TGTGCCAGCTTCTCTCGGACAGGGGGATCCACTGAAGCTTTCTTT. Translation gives CASFSRTGGSTEAFF. The rearrangement links TRBV19 to TRBJ1-1; 10 bases match TRBD1. The CDR3 runs to 15 residues. The germline gives CDR1 LNHDA, CDR2 SQIVND (reference sequence). Trimming at V came to 9 bases and at J to 4 bases, leaving 11 bases not matched to a gene.

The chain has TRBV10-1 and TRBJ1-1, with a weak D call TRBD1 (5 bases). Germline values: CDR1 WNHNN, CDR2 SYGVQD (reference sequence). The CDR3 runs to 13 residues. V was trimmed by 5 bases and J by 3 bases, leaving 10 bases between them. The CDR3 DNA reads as TGCGCCAGCAGTCTCGGCAGGGACACTGAAGCTTTCTTT. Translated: CASSLGRDTEAFF.

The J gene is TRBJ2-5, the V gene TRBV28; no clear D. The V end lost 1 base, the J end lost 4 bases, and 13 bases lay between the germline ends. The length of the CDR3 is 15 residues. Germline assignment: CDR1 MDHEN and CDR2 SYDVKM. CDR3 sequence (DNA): TGTGCCAGCAGTTTATTTCGGGTGAAAGGAGAGACCCAGTACTTC. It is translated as CASSLFRVKGETQYF.

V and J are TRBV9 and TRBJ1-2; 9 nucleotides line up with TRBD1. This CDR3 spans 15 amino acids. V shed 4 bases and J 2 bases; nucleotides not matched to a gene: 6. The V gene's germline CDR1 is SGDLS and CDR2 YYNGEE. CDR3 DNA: TGTGCCAGCAGCCCCTGGACAGGGGTAAACTATGGCTACACCTTC. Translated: CASSPWTGVNYGYTF.

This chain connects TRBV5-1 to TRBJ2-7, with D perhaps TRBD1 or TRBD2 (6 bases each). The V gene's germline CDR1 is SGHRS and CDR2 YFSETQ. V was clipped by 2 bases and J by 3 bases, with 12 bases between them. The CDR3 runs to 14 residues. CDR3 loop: CASSLGGPYYEQYF. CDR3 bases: TGCGCCAGCAGCTTAGGGGGGCCCTACTACGAGCAGTACTTC.

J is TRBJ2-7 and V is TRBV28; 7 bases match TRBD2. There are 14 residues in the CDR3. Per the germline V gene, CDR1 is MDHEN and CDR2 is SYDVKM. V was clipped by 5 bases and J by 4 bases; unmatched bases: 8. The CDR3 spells CASSPGLGFYEQYF. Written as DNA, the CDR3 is TGTGCCAGCAGTCCTGGACTAGGATTTTACGAGCAGTACTTC.

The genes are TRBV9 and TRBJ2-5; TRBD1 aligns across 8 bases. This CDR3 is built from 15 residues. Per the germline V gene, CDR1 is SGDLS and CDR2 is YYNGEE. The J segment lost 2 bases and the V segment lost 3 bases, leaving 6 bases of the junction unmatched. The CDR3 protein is CASSASTGVQETQYF. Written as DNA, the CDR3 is TGTGCCAGCAGCGCATCGACAGGGGTTCAAGAGACCCAGTACTTC.

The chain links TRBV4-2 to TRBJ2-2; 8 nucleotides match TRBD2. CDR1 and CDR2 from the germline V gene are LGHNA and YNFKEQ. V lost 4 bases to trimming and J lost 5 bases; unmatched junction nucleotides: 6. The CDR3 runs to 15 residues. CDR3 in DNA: TGTGCCAGCAGCCGAGGGACTAGTGAAACCGGGGAGCTGTTTTTT. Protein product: CASSRGTSETGELFF.

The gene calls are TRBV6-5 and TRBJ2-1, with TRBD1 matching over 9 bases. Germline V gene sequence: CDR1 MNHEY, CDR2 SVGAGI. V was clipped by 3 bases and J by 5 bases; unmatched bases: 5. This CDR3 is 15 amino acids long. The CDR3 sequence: CASSYTGTGNNEQFF. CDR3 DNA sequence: TGTGCCAGCAGTTATACCGGGACAGGGAACAATGAGCAGTTCTTC.